This T cell receptor beta chain came from a study of neurological immune-mediated disorders. From germline, CDR1 is LNHNV and CDR2 YYDKDF (reference sequence). CDR3 length: 20 amino acids. V was pared by 2 bases and J by 6 bases, with 19 bases of the junction left unmatched. Ten or more counts support this clonotype. TCRdb recomputed calls from the 5' RACE reads with MiXCR, one row per CDR3 protein. Found here are fewer than 85,000 distinct CDR3 sequences, about 5% of them singletons; the top ten hold roughly 2.2%. This rearrangement joins TRBV15 to TRBJ2-7, with 13 bases matching TRBD2. The specimen sequenced was PBMCs. This receptor was identified in a woman aged 25 to 39 with multiple sclerosis. The CDR3 here is CATSRIGLAGVMGQKAEQYF. DNA of the CDR3: TGTGCCACCAGCAGAATTGGACTAGCGGGAGTGATGGGTCAGAAAGCCGAGCAGTACTTC.